This record concerns one TCR beta chain sequence. Synthesis of TCR cDNA relied on 5'RACE template switching, which attached a universal primer site and UMIs. TCRdb redid the calling of the 5' RACE reads with MiXCR, one entry per CDR3 protein. The repertoire includes some 550,000 distinct CDR3 sequences, 15% to 20% of them detected once, and about 13% sits in the top ten. This record comes from a study of T cells after yellow fever vaccination. CDR1 is SGHAT and CDR2 is FQNNGV in the germline V gene. The CDR3 length is 16 residues. Between the trimmed V and J ends, which lost 5 bases and 2 bases, there was a span of 17 bases.

The TCR sequence derives from a young man who received the YFV17D yellow fever vaccine. This rearrangement joins TRBV11-2 to TRBJ2-3; no firm D call. This specimen was PBMCs, taken 15 days after the yellow fever booster vaccination. CDR3 nucleotides: TGTGCCAGCAGCCCTAGGACGTACCCTGCCACAGATACGCAGTATTTT. This translates into CASSPRTYPATDTQYF.